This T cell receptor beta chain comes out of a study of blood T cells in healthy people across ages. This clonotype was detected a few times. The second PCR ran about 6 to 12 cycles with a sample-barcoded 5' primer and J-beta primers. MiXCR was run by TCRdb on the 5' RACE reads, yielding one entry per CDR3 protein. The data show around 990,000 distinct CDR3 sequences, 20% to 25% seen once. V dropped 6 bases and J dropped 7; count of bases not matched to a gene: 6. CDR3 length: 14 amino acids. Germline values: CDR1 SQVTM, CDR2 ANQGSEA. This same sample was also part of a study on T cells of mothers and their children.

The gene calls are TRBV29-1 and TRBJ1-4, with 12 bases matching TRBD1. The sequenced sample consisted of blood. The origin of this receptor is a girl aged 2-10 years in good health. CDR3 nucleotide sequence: TGCAGCGTAGGGACAGGGGGCTTCGGTGAAAAACTGTTTTTT. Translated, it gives CSVGTGGFGEKLFF.